These T cell receptor beta chains were read from a single sample in a study of T cells of healthy individuals. One entry per CDR3 protein results from TCRdb running MiXCR on the 5' RACE reads. The profile shows 55,000 to 65,000 distinct CDR3 sequences, 15% to 20% of them singletons. All receptors derive from a human donor in good health. Both conserved end residues are part of each CDR3. The D gene is left open where the match is weak. Rows give clone size only sometimes, using once, few, many, or a class for an expanded clone.

V gene	D gene	clone size	J gene	CDR3 length	CDR3 protein	CDR3 DNA
TRBV12-3/TRBV12-4	TRBD1	many	TRBJ2-3	11	CASIQGYTQYF	TGTGCCAGCATACAGGGGTATACGCAGTATTTT
TRBV3-1	.	.	TRBJ2-4	16	CASSQRRLLAKNIQYF	TGTGCCAGCAGCCAAAGGCGGTTACTAGCCAAAAACATTCAGTACTTC
TRBV11-2	.	.	TRBJ1-3	12	CASSLKGNTIYF	TGTGCCAGCAGCTTAAAGGGGAACACCATATATTTT
TRBV20-1	TRBD2	many	TRBJ2-1	17	CSARGGGLAVSYNEQFF	TGCAGTGCTAGAGGGGGGGGACTAGCGGTCTCCTACAATGAGCAGTTCTTC
TRBV5-1	TRBD1	.	TRBJ1-1	13	CASSLNPGQEAFF	TGCGCCAGCAGCTTGAATCCGGGACAGGAAGCTTTCTTT
TRBV6-6	.	few	TRBJ2-1	13	CASSPPQSTEQFF	TGTGCCAGCAGCCCTCCTCAATCTACTGAGCAGTTCTTC
TRBV16	TRBD1	few	TRBJ1-5	16	CASSRDRGIVNQPQHF	TGTGCCAGCAGCCGTGACAGGGGAATCGTCAATCAGCCCCAGCATTTT
TRBV12-3/TRBV12-4	TRBD1	many	TRBJ1-6	14	CASSFGTGGSPLHF	TGTGCCAGCAGTTTTGGCACAGGGGGTTCACCCCTCCACTTT
TRBV6-5	.	many	TRBJ2-3	17	CASRLTVTAFSTDTQYF	TGTGCCAGCAGACTTACCGTAACAGCTTTTTCCACAGATACGCAGTATTTT
TRBV3-1	.	.	TRBJ2-3	17	CASSQDSAGPSTDTQYF	TGTGCCAGCAGCCAAGATTCAGCGGGTCCAAGCACAGATACGCAGTATTTT
TRBV15	.	few	TRBJ1-4	13	CATSSRFNEKLFF	TGTGCCACCAGCTCCCGGTTTAATGAAAAACTGTTTTTT
TRBV30	.	few	TRBJ2-2	16	CAWSSTGTLSVGELFF	TGTGCCTGGAGTTCTACCGGGACACTCAGTGTCGGGGAGCTGTTTTTT
TRBV9	.	.	TRBJ1-4	14	CASSGPRDYEKLFF	TGTGCCAGCAGCGGCCCCAGGGATTATGAAAAACTGTTTTTT
TRBV28	TRBD1	.	TRBJ1-4	15	CASSPRQGANEKLFF	TGTGCCAGCAGTCCAAGACAGGGGGCTAATGAAAAACTGTTTTTT
TRBV29-1	TRBD1	many	TRBJ2-7	11	CSAVTGYEQYF	TGCAGCGCGGTGACAGGGTACGAGCAGTACTTC
TRBV9	.	few	TRBJ2-4	17	CASSVGGGARGENIQYF	TGTGCCAGCAGCGTAGGTGGCGGAGCCCGGGGAGAAAACATTCAGTACTTC
TRBV20-1	.	many	TRBJ1-5	14	CSASYRTFNQPQHF	TGCAGTGCTAGCTACCGGACGTTCAATCAGCCCCAGCATTTT
TRBV4-1	.	few	TRBJ1-4	15	CASLESEGPNEKLFF	TGCGCCAGCCTAGAGTCGGAAGGCCCTAATGAAAAACTGTTTTTT
TRBV7-9	TRBD1	many	TRBJ1-1	14	CASSLGRGRSRAFF	TGTGCCAGCAGCTTAGGCAGGGGGAGGTCACGAGCTTTCTTT
TRBV24-1	.	many	TRBJ1-2	13	CATSGDYGYGYTF	TGTGCCACCAGTGGGGACTATGGCTACGGCTACACCTTC
TRBV20-1	.	.	TRBJ2-4	14	CSARPGLAKNIQYF	TGCAGTGCGCGACCAGGGCTAGCCAAAAACATTCAGTACTTC
TRBV6-1	.	.	TRBJ1-1	15	CASSPTIGRNTEAFF	TGTGCCAGCAGCCCAACCATAGGGCGAAACACTGAAGCTTTCTTT
TRBV18	.	few	TRBJ1-2	15	CASSPRARLGAGYTF	TGTGCCAGCTCACCACGGGCTCGGTTGGGTGCCGGCTACACCTTC
TRBV6-1	TRBD2	many	TRBJ2-2	13	CASKRGGSGELFF	TGTGCCAGCAAGCGGGGGGGATCCGGGGAGCTGTTTTTT
TRBV20-1	TRBD2	many	TRBJ2-4	14	CSARMSSGQNIQYF	TGCAGTGCTAGAATGTCTAGCGGCCAAAACATTCAGTACTTC
TRBV7-2	.	many	TRBJ2-3	16	CASRGGGGDLAHTQYF	TGTGCCAGCAGAGGTGGTGGAGGAGACTTGGCCCATACGCAGTATTTT
TRBV4-1	.	few	TRBJ2-5	14	CASSPSREEETQYF	TGCGCCAGCAGCCCTTCCCGGGAAGAAGAGACCCAGTACTTC
TRBV4-1	TRBD2	many	TRBJ2-7	19	CASSQAGTSGVPSSYEQYF	TGCGCCAGCAGCCAAGCCGGGACTAGCGGGGTCCCGAGCTCCTACGAGCAGTACTTC
TRBV7-9	TRBD2	few	TRBJ2-7	19	CASSPVPPISGRADYEQYF	TGTGCCAGCAGCCCAGTTCCCCCAATAAGCGGGAGGGCCGACTACGAGCAGTACTTC
TRBV3-1	TRBD2	few	TRBJ2-4	15	CASSQESGGASIQYF	TGTGCCAGCAGCCAAGAATCGGGGGGGGCCTCCATTCAGTACTTC
TRBV7-2	TRBD1	many	TRBJ1-3	18	CASSLVGGGGLSGNTIYF	TGTGCCAGCAGCTTAGTAGGGGGCGGAGGCCTCTCTGGAAACACCATATATTTT
TRBV7-7	.	.	TRBJ2-1	12	CASRDENNEQFF	TGTGCTAGCAGAGATGAGAACAATGAGCAGTTCTTC
TRBV5-1	.	few	TRBJ2-1	14	CASSPRTGYNEQFF	TGCGCCAGCAGCCCAAGGACTGGCTACAATGAGCAGTTCTTC
TRBV18	.	many	TRBJ2-1	15	CASSPTRQARNEQFF	TGTGCCAGCTCCCCAACCCGACAGGCCCGGAATGAGCAGTTCTTC
TRBV10-2	TRBD1	many	TRBJ1-1	13	CASRQGMNTEAFF	TGCGCCAGCCGACAGGGGATGAACACTGAAGCTTTCTTT
TRBV2	TRBD2	many	TRBJ2-5	15	CASSETSGSLETQYF	TGTGCCAGCAGTGAGACTAGCGGGAGTTTGGAGACCCAGTACTTC
TRBV28	TRBD1	many	TRBJ1-5	15	CASRPGTGNNQPQHF	TGTGCCAGCAGGCCCGGGACAGGAAACAATCAGCCCCAGCATTTT
TRBV20-1	TRBD1	many	TRBJ2-6	16	CSAKQGLHSGANVLTF	TGCAGTGCTAAACAGGGGCTTCACTCTGGGGCCAACGTCCTGACTTTC
TRBV2	.	.	TRBJ2-3	11	CASAFLDTQYF	TGTGCCAGCGCTTTCCTCGATACGCAGTATTTT
TRBV29-1	.	many	TRBJ1-2	13	CSVGQQLNYGYTF	TGCAGCGTTGGACAGCAGCTTAACTATGGCTACACCTTC
TRBV12-3/TRBV12-4	.	few	TRBJ2-7	14	CASSLSGLTYEQYF	TGTGCCAGCAGTCTATCCGGACTGACCTACGAGCAGTACTTC
TRBV9	.	.	TRBJ2-1	16	CASSPGGGSSYNEQFF	TGTGCCAGCAGCCCTGGAGGAGGGAGCTCCTACAATGAGCAGTTCTTC